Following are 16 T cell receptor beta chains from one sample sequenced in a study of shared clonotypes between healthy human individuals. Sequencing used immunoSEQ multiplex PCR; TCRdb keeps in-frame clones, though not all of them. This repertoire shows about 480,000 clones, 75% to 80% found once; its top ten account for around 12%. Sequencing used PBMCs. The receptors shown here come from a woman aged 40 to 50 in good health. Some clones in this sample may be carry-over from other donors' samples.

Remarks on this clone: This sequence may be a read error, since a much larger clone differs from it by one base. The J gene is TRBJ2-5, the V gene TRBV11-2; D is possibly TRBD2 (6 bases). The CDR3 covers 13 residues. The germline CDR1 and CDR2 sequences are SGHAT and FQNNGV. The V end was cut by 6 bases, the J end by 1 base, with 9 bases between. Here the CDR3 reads CASSRDFQETQYF. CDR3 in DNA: TGTGCCAGCAGTCGGGACTTCCAAGAGACCCAGTACTTC.

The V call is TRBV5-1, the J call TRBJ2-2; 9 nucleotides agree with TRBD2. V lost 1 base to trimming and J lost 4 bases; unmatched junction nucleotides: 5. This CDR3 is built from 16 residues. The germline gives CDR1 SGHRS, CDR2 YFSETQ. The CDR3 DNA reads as TGCGCCAGCAGCTTGTTAGCGGGAGAACCCACCGGGGAGCTGTTTTTT. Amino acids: CASSLLAGEPTGELFF.

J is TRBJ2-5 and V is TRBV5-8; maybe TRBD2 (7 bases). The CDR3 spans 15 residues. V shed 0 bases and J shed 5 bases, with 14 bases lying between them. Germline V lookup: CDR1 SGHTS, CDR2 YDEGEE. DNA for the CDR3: TGTGCCAGCAGCTTGGGGGGGGGCCCCTTTGAGACCCAGTACTTC. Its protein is CASSLGGGPFETQYF.

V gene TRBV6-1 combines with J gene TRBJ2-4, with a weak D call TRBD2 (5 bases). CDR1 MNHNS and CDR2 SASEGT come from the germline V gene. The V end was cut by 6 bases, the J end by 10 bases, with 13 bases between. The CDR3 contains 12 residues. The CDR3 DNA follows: TGTGCCAGCAGGTCCGGGGTGGTTATTCAGTACTTC. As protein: CASRSGVVIQYF.

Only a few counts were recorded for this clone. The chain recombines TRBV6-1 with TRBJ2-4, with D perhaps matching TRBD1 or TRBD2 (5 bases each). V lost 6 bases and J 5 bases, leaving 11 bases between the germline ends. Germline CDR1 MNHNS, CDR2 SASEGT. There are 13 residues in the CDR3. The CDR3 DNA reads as TGTGCCAGCAGGAGAGGGACCGAAAACATTCAGTACTTC. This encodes CASRRGTENIQYF.

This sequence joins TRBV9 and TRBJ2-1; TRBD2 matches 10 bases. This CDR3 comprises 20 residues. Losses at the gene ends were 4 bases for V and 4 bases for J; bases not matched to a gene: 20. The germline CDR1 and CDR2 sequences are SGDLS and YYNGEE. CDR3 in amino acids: CASSTPSGTSVQGGYNEQFF. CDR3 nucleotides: TGTGCCAGCAGCACCCCATCCGGGACTAGCGTCCAGGGCGGGTACAATGAGCAGTTCTTC. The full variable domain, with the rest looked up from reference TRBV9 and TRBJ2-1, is DSGVTQTPKHLITATGQRVTLRCSPRSGDLSVYWYQQSLDQGLQFLIQYYNGEERAKGNILERFSAQQFPDLHSELNLSSLELGDSALYFCASSTPSGTSVQGGYNEQFFGPGTRLTVL.

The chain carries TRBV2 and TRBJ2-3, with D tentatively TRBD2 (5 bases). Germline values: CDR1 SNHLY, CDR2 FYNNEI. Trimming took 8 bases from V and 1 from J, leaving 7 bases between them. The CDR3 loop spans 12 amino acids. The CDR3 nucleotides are TGTGCCAGCGGGGAGCGCACAGATACGCAGTATTTT. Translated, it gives CASGERTDTQYF.

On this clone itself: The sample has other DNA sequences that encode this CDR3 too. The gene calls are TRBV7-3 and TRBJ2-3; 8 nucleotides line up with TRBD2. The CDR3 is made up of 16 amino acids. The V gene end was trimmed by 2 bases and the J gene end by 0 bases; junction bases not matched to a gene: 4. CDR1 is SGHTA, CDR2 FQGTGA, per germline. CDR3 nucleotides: TGTGCCAGCAGCTTAGTGCCTAGCGGGAGCACAGATACGCAGTATTTT. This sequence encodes CASSLVPSGSTDTQYF.

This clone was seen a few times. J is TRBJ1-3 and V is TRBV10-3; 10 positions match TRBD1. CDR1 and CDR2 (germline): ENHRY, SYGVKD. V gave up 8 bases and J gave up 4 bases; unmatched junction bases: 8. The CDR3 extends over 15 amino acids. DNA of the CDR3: TGTGCCATCGGGACAGGGGAATTAGGAGGAAACACCATATATTTT. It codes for CAIGTGELGGNTIYF.

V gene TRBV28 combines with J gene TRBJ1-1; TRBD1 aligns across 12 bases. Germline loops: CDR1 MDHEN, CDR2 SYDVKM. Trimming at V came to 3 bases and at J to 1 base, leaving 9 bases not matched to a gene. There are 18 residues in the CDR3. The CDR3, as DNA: TGTGCCAGCAGTTTGCCCGGGACAGGGGGCGCTTGGAACACTGAAGCTTTCTTT. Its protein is CASSLPGTGGAWNTEAFF.

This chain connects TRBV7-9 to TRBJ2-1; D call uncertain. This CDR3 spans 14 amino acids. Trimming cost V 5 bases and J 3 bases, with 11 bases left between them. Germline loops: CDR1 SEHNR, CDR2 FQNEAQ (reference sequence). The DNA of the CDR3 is TGTGCCAGCAGCCCAAGCGATTTCTACAATGAGCAGTTCTTC. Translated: CASSPSDFYNEQFF.

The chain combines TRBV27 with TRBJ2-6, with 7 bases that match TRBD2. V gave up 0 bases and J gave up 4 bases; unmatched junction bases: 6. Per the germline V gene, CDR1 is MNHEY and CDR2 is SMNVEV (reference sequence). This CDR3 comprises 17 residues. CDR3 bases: TGTGCCAGCAGTTTATCGGGGACTATCTCCGGGGCCAACGTCCTGACTTTC. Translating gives CASSLSGTISGANVLTF.

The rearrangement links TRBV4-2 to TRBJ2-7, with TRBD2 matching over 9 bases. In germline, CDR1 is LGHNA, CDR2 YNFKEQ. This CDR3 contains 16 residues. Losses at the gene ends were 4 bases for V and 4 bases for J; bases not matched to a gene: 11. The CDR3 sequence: CASSLAGADTEYEQYF. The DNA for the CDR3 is TGTGCCAGCAGCCTAGCGGGAGCAGACACGGAGTACGAGCAGTACTTC.

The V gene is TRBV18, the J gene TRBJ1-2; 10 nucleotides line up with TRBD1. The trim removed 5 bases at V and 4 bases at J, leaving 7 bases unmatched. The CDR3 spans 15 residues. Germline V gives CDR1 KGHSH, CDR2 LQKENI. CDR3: CASSSGTGDLYGYTF. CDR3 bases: TGTGCCAGCTCATCCGGGACAGGGGATCTCTATGGCTACACCTTC.

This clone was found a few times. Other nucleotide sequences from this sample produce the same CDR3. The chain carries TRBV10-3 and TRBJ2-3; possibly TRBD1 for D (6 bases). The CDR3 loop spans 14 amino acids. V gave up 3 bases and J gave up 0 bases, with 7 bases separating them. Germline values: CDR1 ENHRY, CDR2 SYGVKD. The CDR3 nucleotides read TGTGCCATCAGTGACAGGGGTAGCACAGATACGCAGTATTTT. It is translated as CAISDRGSTDTQYF.

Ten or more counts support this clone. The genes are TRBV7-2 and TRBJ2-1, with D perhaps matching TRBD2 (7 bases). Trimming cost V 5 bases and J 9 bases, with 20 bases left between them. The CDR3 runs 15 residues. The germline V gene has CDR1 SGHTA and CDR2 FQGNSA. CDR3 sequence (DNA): TGTGCCAGCAGCCCGACCAGGCAGGGAGGGGGTGAGCAGTTCTTC. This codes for CASSPTRQGGGEQFF.